Following are 22 T cell receptor beta chains from one sample sequenced in a study of T cells in Graves' hyperthyroidism and ophthalmopathy. Researchers amplified the TCR beta CDR3 regions from RNA transcripts. The HTBI primer set served for first-round RT-PCR of the TCR CDR3. TCRdb processed the multiplex PCR reads anew with MiXCR; each CDR3 protein has one entry. The sample records 250,000 to 300,000 distinct CDR3 sequences, 15% to 20% being singletons. The sequenced material came from blood. Every receptor here comes from an older woman with Graves' ophthalmopathy.

This clonotype was detected many times. This rearrangement joins TRBV7-2 to TRBJ2-5; 11 nucleotides agree with TRBD2. V was clipped by 0 bases and J by 2 bases; unmatched bases: 8. CDR1 and CDR2 from the germline V gene are SGHTA and FQGNSA. The CDR3 has 18 amino acids. In DNA, the CDR3 is TGTGCCAGCAGCTTAGCGGCTAGCGGGGGGCGTCTACAAGAGACCCAGTACTTC. Protein sequence: CASSLAASGGRLQETQYF. Based on the CDR3 plus reference TRBV7-2 and TRBJ2-5, the full variable domain is GAGVSQSPSNKVTEKGKDVELRCDPISGHTALYWYRQSLGQGLEFLIYFQGNSAPDKSGLPSDRFSAERTGGSVSTLTIQRTQQEDSAVYLCASSLAASGGRLQETQYFGPGTRLLVL.

This clonotype was detected many times. This rearrangement joins TRBV11-2 to TRBJ2-5; D perhaps matches TRBD1 (6 bases). The CDR3 has 13 residues. CDR1 is SGHAT, CDR2 FQNNGV, per germline. Trimming pared 3 bases from V and 4 bases from J, leaving 9 bases between. The CDR3 bases are TGTGCCAGCAGCTTTCCAGGGGTAGAGACCCAGTACTTC. The encoded protein is CASSFPGVETQYF.

In its sample, this clonotype was seen a few times. The J gene is TRBJ1-5, the V gene TRBV2; D gene unclear. V was clipped by 2 bases and J by 5 bases, with 16 bases between them. Per the germline V gene, CDR1 is SNHLY and CDR2 is FYNNEI. CDR3 size: 16 residues. The CDR3, as DNA: TGTGCCAGCAGTGAATTAGGCAGGTGGGCCTATCAGCCCCAGCATTTT. It encodes CASSELGRWAYQPQHF. Full variable domain (outside the CDR3, taken from reference TRBV2 and TRBJ1-5): EPEVTQTPSHQVTQMGQEVILRCVPISNHLYFYWYRQILGQKVEFLVSFYNNEISEKSEIFDDQFSVERPDGSNFTLKIRSTKLEDSAMYFCASSELGRWAYQPQHFGDGTRLSIL.

This clonotype came up a few times. The chain combines TRBV7-2 with TRBJ1-2; no clear D gene. This CDR3 is 12 amino acids long. V dropped 3 bases and J dropped 7 bases, with 9 bases sitting between them. Germline assignment: CDR1 SGHTA and CDR2 FQGNSA. In nucleotides, the CDR3 is TGTGCCAGCAGCTTTAGTTCGTTTGGCTACACCTTC. Its protein product is CASSFSSFGYTF.

Ten or more counts support this clonotype. The rearrangement links TRBV5-1 to TRBJ2-1, with 16 bases that match TRBD2. The junction had 5 bases not matched to a gene; V was cut back by 4 bases and J by 7 bases. The CDR3 is 16 amino acids. Germline V gene lookup returns CDR1 SGHRS and CDR2 YFSETQ. The CDR3 sequence: CASSTWGLAGGNEQFF. The CDR3 bases are TGCGCCAGCAGCACCTGGGGACTAGCGGGAGGGAATGAGCAGTTCTTC.

This clonotype appeared many times. The chain joins TRBV27 to TRBJ2-1; TRBD1 aligns across 7 bases. Trimming cost V 5 bases and J 12 bases; bases outside gene matches: 7. The germline V gene encodes CDR1 MNHEY and CDR2 SMNVEV (reference sequence). This CDR3 region has 12 residues. As DNA, the CDR3 is TGTGCCAGCAGTATCTCCGGGACAGTGCAGTTCTTC. Residues: CASSISGTVQFF.

There are many counts of this clonotype. The rearrangement links TRBV18 to TRBJ2-2; D remains unclear. The CDR3 has 15 amino acids. V was shortened by 2 bases and J by 1 base, with 8 bases between the two germline ends. The germline CDR1 and CDR2 sequences are KGHSH and LQKENI. This CDR3 reads CASSPLGMNTGELFF. CDR3 nucleotide sequence: TGTGCCAGCTCACCATTAGGGATGAACACCGGGGAGCTGTTTTTT. Complete variable domain (other parts from reference TRBV18 and TRBJ2-2): NAGVMQNPRHLVRRRGQEARLRCSPMKGHSHVYWYRQLPEEGLKFMVYLQKENIIDESGMPKERFSAEFPKEGPSILRIQQVVRGDSAAYFCASSPLGMNTGELFFGEGSRLTVL.

The V gene is TRBV13, the J gene TRBJ2-2; TRBD2 matches at 11 bases. The junction had 14 bases not matched to a gene; V was cut back by 6 bases and J by 2 bases. Germline lookup yields CDR1 PRHDT and CDR2 FYEKMQ (reference sequence). The CDR3 spans 19 residues. In DNA form, the CDR3 reads TGTGCCAGCAGTCGTTTCGGAATAGCGGGGGGGCTCAACACCGGGGAGCTGTTTTTT. Translated: CASSRFGIAGGLNTGELFF.

The table lists this clonotype with many counts. The chain couples TRBV3-1 to TRBJ2-1; 10 bases are shared with TRBD2. Germline lookup yields CDR1 LGHDT and CDR2 YNNKEL (reference sequence). The CDR3 loop spans 17 amino acids. V lost 4 bases to trimming and J lost 5 bases; unmatched junction nucleotides: 11. CDR3 residues: CASSLFTGTSAHNEQFF. CDR3 coding DNA: TGTGCCAGCAGCCTATTCACCGGGACTAGCGCCCACAATGAGCAGTTCTTC.

The chain recombines TRBV5-8 with TRBJ2-7; a possible D gene is TRBD1 (6 bases). Trimming removed 3 bases from V and 2 bases from J, with 12 bases in between. Germline V gene lookup returns CDR1 SGHTS and CDR2 YDEGEE. This CDR3 comprises 14 residues. The CDR3 here is CASSSGTSPYEQYF. DNA of the CDR3: TGTGCCAGCAGCTCCGGGACATCTCCCTACGAGCAGTACTTC.

This clonotype was recorded a few times. The V gene is TRBV12-3 or TRBV12-4, the J gene TRBJ2-5; a weak D match, TRBD1 (6 bases). V was clipped by 6 bases and J by 5 bases, with 13 bases between them. CDR3 size: 13 residues. The CDR3, as DNA: TGTGCCAGCAGGCCCAGGGGTGGGGAGACCCAGTACTTC. This sequence encodes CASRPRGGETQYF.

As for this clonotype: This may be a read error: a much more frequent sequence differs by one nucleotide. The rearrangement joins TRBV10-3 to TRBJ2-7; a possible D gene is TRBD1 (6 bases). This CDR3 comprises 12 residues. Germline-derived CDR1 and CDR2 are ENHRY and SYGVKD. The CDR3 is CAVSRQAYEQYF. The CDR3 DNA follows: TGTGCCGTCAGCCGACAGGCCTACGAGCAGTACTTC.

This clonotype was observed at least ten times. CDR3 DNA: TGTGCCATTATGCCTCCCACCGGGGAGCTGTTTTTT. This gives the protein CAIMPPTGELFF. V and J are TRBV28 and TRBJ2-2; D is unresolved. This CDR3 comprises 12 residues. CDR1 MDHEN and CDR2 SYDVKM come from the germline V gene. Trimming took 10 bases from V and 4 from J, leaving 10 bases between them. Based on the CDR3 plus reference TRBV28 and TRBJ2-2, the full variable domain is DVKVTQSSRYLVKRTGEKVFLECVQDMDHENMFWYRQDPGLGLRLIYFSYDVKMKEKGDIPEGYSVSREKKERFSLILESASTNQTSMYLCAIMPPTGELFFGEGSRLTVL.

The table lists this clonotype with a few counts. V usage is TRBV13 and J usage is TRBJ2-1, with 7 bases matching TRBD1. In germline, CDR1 is PRHDT, CDR2 FYEKMQ (reference sequence). This CDR3 has 15 residues. Germline trimming cut 4 bases from V and 3 bases from J; bases unmatched to any gene: 6. In nucleotides, the CDR3 is TGTGCCAGCAGCTCTCCGGGACAGTTCTACAATGAGCAGTTCTTC. Translation gives CASSSPGQFYNEQFF. Looking up the rest from reference TRBV13 and TRBJ2-1 gives the full variable domain: AAGVIQSPRHLIKEKRETATLKCYPIPRHDTVYWYQQGPGQDPQFLISFYEKMQSDKGSIPDRFSAQQFSDYHSELNMSSLELGDSALYFCASSSPGQFYNEQFFGPGTRLTVL.

This clonotype was recorded at least ten times. This rearrangement joins TRBV7-2 to TRBJ2-1; the match to TRBD2 covers 11 bases. The CDR3 runs to 23 residues. CDR1 SGHTA and CDR2 FQGNSA come from the germline V gene. J was trimmed by 1 base and V by 0 bases; bases with no gene match: 20. As DNA, the CDR3 is TGTGCCAGCAGCTTAGCGTGGGATTTCCCGTTAGCGGGAGGGCCAAGTTCCTACAATGAGCAGTTCTTC. It yields the protein CASSLAWDFPLAGGPSSYNEQFF.

Concerning this clonotype itself: Being one base from a much bigger clone, this may be a read error. DNA for the CDR3: TGTGCCAGCAGTCGACAGGGGGGGCTTTCTCAGTACTTC. Its translation is CASSRQGGLSQYF. The chain joins TRBV12-3 or TRBV12-4 to TRBJ2-5; 9 bases are shared with TRBD1. The CDR3 runs 13 residues. V gave up 5 bases and J gave up 11 bases; unmatched junction bases: 9.

This clonotype was seen at least ten times. This chain uses TRBV10-3 with TRBJ2-3, with TRBD2 identical over 10 bases. This CDR3 spans 14 amino acids. V shed 5 bases, J shed 6 bases, and the junction held 5 bases outside the gene matches. From germline, CDR1 is ENHRY and CDR2 SYGVKD. The CDR3, as DNA: TGTGCCATCAGTAGCGGGAGGGCTGATGATACGCAGTATTTT. As protein: CAISSGRADDTQYF.

This clonotype was seen a handful of times. The CDR3 nucleotides are TGCGCCAGCAGCTACTCACCTACAGGGGACACTGAAGCTTTCTTT. Translation gives CASSYSPTGDTEAFF. V is TRBV5-1 and J is TRBJ1-1; 7 nucleotides align to TRBD1. This CDR3 is 15 amino acids long. J was trimmed by 3 bases and V by 3 bases; bases with no gene match: 8. Germline-derived CDR1 and CDR2 are SGHRS and YFSETQ.

About this clonotype: A much larger clone sits a single nucleotide away, making a read error possible. The chain carries TRBV20-1 and TRBJ2-7; 11 bases are a match to TRBD2. With V trimmed by 6 bases and J by 4 bases, 14 bases remained unmatched. CDR1 DFQATT and CDR2 SNEGSKA come from the germline V gene (reference sequence). The length of the CDR3 is 16 residues. The chain's CDR3 is CSAGRATTSGSYEQYF. DNA of the CDR3: TGCAGTGCCGGGAGAGCAACTACTAGCGGGAGTTACGAGCAGTACTTC.

The rearrangement joins TRBV19 to TRBJ2-7; TRBD1 matches 8 bases. Germline V gene sequence: CDR1 LNHDA, CDR2 SQIVND (reference sequence). V gave up 11 bases and J gave up 5 bases; unmatched junction bases: 8. There are 12 residues in the CDR3. The CDR3 reads CALYGTGNEQYF. DNA of the CDR3: TGTGCCCTTTACGGGACAGGAAACGAGCAGTACTTC.

This clonotype was seen at least ten times. The chain is built from TRBV2 and TRBJ2-2; TRBD2 matches 7 bases. The CDR3 extends over 13 amino acids. V trimming: 6 bases; J trimming: 10 bases; junction bases outside the gene matches: 8. Germline assignment: CDR1 SNHLY and CDR2 FYNNEI. DNA for the CDR3: TGTGCCAGCAGCAAAGAACGGGAGGCGGAGCTGTTTTTT. It specifies CASSKEREAELFF.

The chain uses TRBV29-1 and TRBJ1-2; D unresolved. This CDR3 comprises 15 residues. Trimming removed 0 bases at V and 4 bases at J, with 15 bases between. Per the germline V gene, CDR1 is SQVTM and CDR2 is ANQGSEA. The CDR3, as DNA: TGCAGCGTTGAAGAAGGTAGCCAGGCTACCTATGGCTACACCTTC. The encoded protein is CSVEEGSQATYGYTF.